Included here is one TCR beta chain sequence, with context. The antigen it binds to is not known. Base qualities are not at hand, and no much larger clone is one base apart. Library generation was performed with the immunoSEQ multiplex PCR assay. This is the immuneACCESS table as TCRdb keeps it, with only in-frame sequences that have V and J called. A part of the clones is gone; compared with another copy, unresolved V genes explain less than half, and the rest is unexplained. Recorded for this sample are tens of thousands of clones; roughly four fifths of them occurred a single time. The ten largest clonotypes hold 7% to 9.5% of the sample. V loses 3 bases of germline sequence and J loses 7 bases, and the interval between the two ends is 12 bases. The CDR3 goes from the cysteine to the phenylalanine over 13 residues. Of all the DNA, just the CDR3 is kept, 39 bases in frame from base 1. The germline V gene provides CDR1 ENHRY and CDR2 SYGVKD.

The data were obtained in a study of radiotherapy plus CTLA-4 blockade in lung cancer (dated by TCRdb to 2017 to 2018). Regarding the complete study: Among enrolled patients, approximately 18% had an objective response and 30% to 35% reached disease control.

The study evaluated CTLA-4 blockade (ipilimumab) given together with focal radiation therapy in patients who had chemo-refractory metastatic non-small-cell lung cancer. Paper-wide results and their limitations: The strongest predictors of response, as reported, were early dynamic changes in blood T cell clones along with a rise in serum interferon-beta after radiation. After treatment with radiotherapy and ipilimumab, TCR clones that originated in tumors expanded in peripheral blood.

The source is a human donor with non-small cell lung cancer who had stable disease on radiotherapy plus ipilimumab. The receptor chain draws on TRBV10-3 and TRBJ1-2; the D gene is perhaps TRBD1, on 5 matching bases. The sequencing here drew on peripheral blood, taken from a patient treated with radiotherapy plus ipilimumab. Here is the DNA: TGTGCCATCAGTGACCGCAGGGAGAGTGGCTACACCTTC. Its protein reads: CAISDRRESGYTF.